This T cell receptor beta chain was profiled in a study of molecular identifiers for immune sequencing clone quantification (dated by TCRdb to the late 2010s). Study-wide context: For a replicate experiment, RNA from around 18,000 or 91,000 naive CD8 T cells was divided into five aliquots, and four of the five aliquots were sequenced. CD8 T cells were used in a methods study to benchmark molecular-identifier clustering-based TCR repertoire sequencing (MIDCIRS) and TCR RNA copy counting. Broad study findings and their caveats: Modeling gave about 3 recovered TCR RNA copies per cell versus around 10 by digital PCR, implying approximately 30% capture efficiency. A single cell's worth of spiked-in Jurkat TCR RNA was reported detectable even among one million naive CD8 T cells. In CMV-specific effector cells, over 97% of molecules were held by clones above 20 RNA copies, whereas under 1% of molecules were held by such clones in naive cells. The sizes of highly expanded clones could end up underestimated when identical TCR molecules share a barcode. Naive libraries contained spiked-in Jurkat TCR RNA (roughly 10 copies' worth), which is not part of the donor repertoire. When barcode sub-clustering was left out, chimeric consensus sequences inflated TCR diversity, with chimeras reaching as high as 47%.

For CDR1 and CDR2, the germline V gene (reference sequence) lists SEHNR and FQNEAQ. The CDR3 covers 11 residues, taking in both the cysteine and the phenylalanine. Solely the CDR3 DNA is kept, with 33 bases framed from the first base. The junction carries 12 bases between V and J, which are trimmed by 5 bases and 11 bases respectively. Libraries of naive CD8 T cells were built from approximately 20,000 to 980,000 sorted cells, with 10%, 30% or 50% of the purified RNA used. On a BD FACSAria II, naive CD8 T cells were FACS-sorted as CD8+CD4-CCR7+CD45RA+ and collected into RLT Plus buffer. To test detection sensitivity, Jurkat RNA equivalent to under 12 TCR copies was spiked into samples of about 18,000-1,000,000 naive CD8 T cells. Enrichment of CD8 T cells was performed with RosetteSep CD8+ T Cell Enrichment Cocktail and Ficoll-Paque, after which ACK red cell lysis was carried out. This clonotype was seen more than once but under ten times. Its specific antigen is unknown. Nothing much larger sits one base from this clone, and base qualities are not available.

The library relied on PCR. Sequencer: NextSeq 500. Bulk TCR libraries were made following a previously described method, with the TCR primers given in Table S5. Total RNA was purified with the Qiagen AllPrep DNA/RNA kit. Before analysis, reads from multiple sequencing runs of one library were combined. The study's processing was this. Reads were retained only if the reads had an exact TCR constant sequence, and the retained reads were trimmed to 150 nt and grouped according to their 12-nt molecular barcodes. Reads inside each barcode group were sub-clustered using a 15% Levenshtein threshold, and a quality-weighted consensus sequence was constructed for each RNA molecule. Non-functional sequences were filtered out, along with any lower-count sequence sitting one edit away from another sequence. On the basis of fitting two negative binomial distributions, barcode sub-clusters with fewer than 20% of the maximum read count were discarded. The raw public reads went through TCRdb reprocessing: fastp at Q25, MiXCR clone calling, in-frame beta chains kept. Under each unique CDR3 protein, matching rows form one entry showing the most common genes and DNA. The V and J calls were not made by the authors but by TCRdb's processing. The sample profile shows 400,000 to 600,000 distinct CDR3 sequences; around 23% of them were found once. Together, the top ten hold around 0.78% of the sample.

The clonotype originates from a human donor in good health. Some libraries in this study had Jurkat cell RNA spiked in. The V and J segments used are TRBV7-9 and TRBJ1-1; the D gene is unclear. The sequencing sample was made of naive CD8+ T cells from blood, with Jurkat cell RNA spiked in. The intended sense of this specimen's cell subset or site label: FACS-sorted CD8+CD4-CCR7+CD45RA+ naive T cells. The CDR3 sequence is CASSRGRGAFF. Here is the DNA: TGTGCCAGCAGCCGAGGCCGAGGGGCTTTCTTT.